A selection of T cell receptor beta chains follows, all from one sample in a study of early T cells in non-severe SARS-CoV-2 infection. Each CDR3 protein is one row after TCRdb ran MiXCR on the 5' RACE reads. This table holds 65,000 to 95,000 distinct CDR3 sequences, approximately 15% found once. The sample comprised whole blood. The receptors stem from an adult who was a healthcare worker with PCR-confirmed SARS-CoV-2 infection or an uninfected control (not recorded which). Both conserved end residues are part of each CDR3. Fields, in order: clone size, V gene, J gene, D gene, CDR3 DNA, CDR3 protein. The D gene is left open where the match is weak. The listing skips clone size in some rows; elsewhere it reads once, few, many or a size class.

>many|TRBV9|TRBJ2-5|-
TGTGCCAGCGGCCGACTACCTGAAGAGACCCAGTACTTC
CASGRLPEETQYF
>-|TRBV2|TRBJ2-3|-
TGTGCCAGCAGCTCCGGGACCTCTAGCACAGATACGCAGTATTTT
CASSSGTSSTDTQYF
>-|TRBV25-1|TRBJ1-1|TRBD1
TGTGCCAGCAGTGATGACAGGGGGAGGACTGAAGCTTTCTTT
CASSDDRGRTEAFF
>many|TRBV3-1|TRBJ1-5|-
TGTGCCAGCAGCCCCCGACAGAGAGATCAGCCCCAGCATTTT
CASSPRQRDQPQHF
>-|TRBV20-1|TRBJ2-3|TRBD1
TGCAGTGCGGGACAGGTTGGTAGCACAGATACGCAGTATTTT
CSAGQVGSTDTQYF
>-|TRBV28|TRBJ2-4|TRBD2
TGTGCCAGCAGTTCAAGCGGGAGTGGGGCCAAAAACATTCAGTACTTC
CASSSSGSGAKNIQYF
>few|TRBV3-1|TRBJ2-7|TRBD1
TGTGCCAGCAGCCTCCGACAGGGGGACGAGCAGTACTTC
CASSLRQGDEQYF
>-|TRBV5-1|TRBJ2-7|-
TGCGCCAGCAGACCAGGACAGATAGACTACGAGCAGTACTTC
CASRPGQIDYEQYF
>few|TRBV7-3|TRBJ2-1|TRBD2
TGTGCCAGCAGCATTAGCGGGAGGGCCGGTGAGCAGTTCTTC
CASSISGRAGEQFF
>-|TRBV6-5|TRBJ1-3|-
TGTGCCAGCAGCCGATCTGGCTTGGGGGGCCTCTCTGGAAACACCATATATTTT
CASSRSGLGGLSGNTIYF
>few|TRBV28|TRBJ2-7|-
TGTGCCAGCAGTCCTCTACCGGGAGCAGGGGACCCCTACGAGCAGTACTTC
CASSPLPGAGDPYEQYF
>-|TRBV20-1|TRBJ2-3|-
TGCAGTGCTAGTTACCTGTCGGGTGGCACAGATACGCAGTATTTT
CSASYLSGGTDTQYF
>few|TRBV5-6|TRBJ1-6|-
TGTGCCAGCAGCTTTGAGGGTATCGCTAATTCACCCCTCCACTTT
CASSFEGIANSPLHF
>-|TRBV4-1|TRBJ1-3|-
TGCGCCAGCAGCCAAGGGGTCAACTGGGACTCTGGAAACACCATATATTTT
CASSQGVNWDSGNTIYF
>many|TRBV2|TRBJ1-1|TRBD1
TGTGCCAGCACTCCGACAGGGGGTTGGACTGAAGCTTTCTTT
CASTPTGGWTEAFF
>medium-sized|TRBV7-8|TRBJ2-1|TRBD1
TGTGCCAGCAGCTGGTGGACAGGGGACAATGAGCAGTTCTTC
CASSWWTGDNEQFF
>-|TRBV6-1|TRBJ2-3|TRBD2
TGTGCCAGCAGTGAAGAGATGGCGGGAGGGGCAGATACGCAGTATTTT
CASSEEMAGGADTQYF
>-|TRBV30|TRBJ2-3|-
TGTGCCCGGGGGCTCGGTCCAGATACGCAGTATTTT
CARGLGPDTQYF
>-|TRBV5-1|TRBJ2-7|TRBD1
TGCGCCAGCCGCCCTGGGGACAGCGCCTACGAGCAGTACTTC
CASRPGDSAYEQYF
>few|TRBV30|TRBJ2-5|TRBD2
TGTGCCTGGAGCTTCGGGGGGGCCGTTGAAGAGACCCAGTACTTC
CAWSFGGAVEETQYF
>-|TRBV29-1|TRBJ2-4|-
TGCAGCGTTGTGAACAGCCGTGTCGCCAAAAACATTCAGTACTTC
CSVVNSRVAKNIQYF
>-|TRBV5-1|TRBJ2-7|-
TGCGCCAGCATCGGGTCGGGGGGCCCGTCAGGCGAGCAGTACTTC
CASIGSGGPSGEQYF